This passage covers 8 T cell receptor beta chains from one sample sequenced in a study of cytomegalovirus exposure and HLA in healthy donors. The table came from immunoSEQ multiplex PCR; TCRdb's copy has only in-frame clones and leaves some out. The sample records 150,000 to 200,000 clones, approximately 86% being singletons. The specimen was PBMCs. The receptor set was obtained from a man younger than 40 in good health and CMV-seropositive.

The chain is built from TRBV9 and TRBJ2-5; a weak D match, TRBD2 (5 bases). CDR1 and CDR2 (germline): SGDLS, YYNGEE. The CDR3 totals 15 residues. V was pared by 1 base and J by 5 bases, with 15 bases between. CDR3 amino acids: CASSVSGDRRETQYF. DNA for the CDR3: TGTGCCAGCAGCGTATCCGGGGATCGGCGGGAGACCCAGTACTTC.

This clone was recorded a few times. In nucleotides, the CDR3 is TGTGCCAGTAGTGTCGAGCGGGGGGTACCCAAGCAGTTCTTC. Its translation is CASSVERGVPKQFF. The chain carries TRBV19 and TRBJ2-1; TRBD2 matches at 9 bases. This CDR3 has 14 amino acids. The V segment lost 5 bases and the J segment 11 bases; nucleotides outside the gene matches: 10. Germline V CDR1 and CDR2: LNHDA, SQIVND (reference sequence). The entire variable domain, with the rest obtained from reference TRBV19 and TRBJ2-1, is as follows: DGGITQSPKYLFRKEGQNVTLSCEQNLNHDAMYWYRQDPGQGLRLIYYSQIVNDFQKGDIAEGYSVSREKKESFPLTVTSAQKNPTAFYLCASSVERGVPKQFFGPGTRLTVL.

As for this clone: Germline is not matched at one junction end, which may reflect a read error. This sequence joins TRBV5-1 and TRBJ1-4; D might be TRBD1 (6 bases). CDR3 length equals 16 residues. Germline CDR1 SGHRS, CDR2 YFSETQ. This chain's CDR3 is CARTRGAGPTKEKLFF. CDR3 nucleotides: TGCGCCCGAACCCGGGGGGCAGGACCAACTAAGGAAAAACTGTTTTTT.

The gene calls are TRBV19 and TRBJ2-7; a possible D gene is TRBD2 (5 bases). CDR1 and CDR2 (germline): LNHDA, SQIVND (reference sequence). The CDR3 is 15 amino acids. Trimming removed 3 bases at V and 0 bases at J, with 12 bases between. CDR3 coding DNA: TGTGCCAGTAGTATCACCGGGATTTACTCCTACGAGCAGTACTTC. This encodes CASSITGIYSYEQYF.

The chain is built from TRBV7-6 and TRBJ1-4; D not resolved. Between the trimmed V and J ends, which lost 5 bases and 5 bases, there was a span of 12 bases. This CDR3 comprises 14 residues. The germline V gene encodes CDR1 SGHVS and CDR2 FNYEAQ. Here the CDR3 reads CASSAGGYNEKLFF. DNA for the CDR3: TGTGCCAGCAGCGCCGGCGGATACAATGAAAAACTGTTTTTT. The full variable domain, completed using reference TRBV7-6 and TRBJ1-4, is GAGVSQSPRYKVTKRGQDVALRCDPISGHVSLYWYRQALGQGPEFLTYFNYEAQQDKSGLPNDRFSAERPEGSISTLTIQRTEQRDSAMYRCASSAGGYNEKLFFGSGTQLSVL.

There are a few counts of this clone. Written as DNA, the CDR3 is TGTGCCAGCAGCTTAGGGGGTCTGACAGGTCTCTACGAGCAGTACTTC. Translating it yields CASSLGGLTGLYEQYF. The genes are TRBV7-2 and TRBJ2-7; D possibly corresponds to TRBD1 (6 bases). The CDR3 extends over 16 amino acids. V lost 1 base to trimming and J lost 3 bases, with 16 bases between them. Germline CDR1 is SGHTA and CDR2 is FQGNSA.

V and J are TRBV19 and TRBJ2-7; TRBD2 agrees at 7 bases. CDR1 and CDR2 (germline): LNHDA, SQIVND (reference sequence). Trimming took 4 bases from V and 4 from J; bases not matched to a gene: 10. This CDR3 comprises 15 residues. CDR3 sequence reads: CASSTVSTGGYEQYF. In DNA, the CDR3 is TGTGCCAGTAGTACCGTCTCGACGGGGGGATACGAGCAGTACTTC.

This clone appeared a few times. The chain uses TRBV7-9 and TRBJ1-6, with a tentative D call TRBD1 (5 bases). This CDR3 region has 14 residues. The germline gives CDR1 SEHNR, CDR2 FQNEAQ (reference sequence). Between the trimmed V and J ends, which lost 5 bases and 10 bases, there was a span of 15 bases. The CDR3 nucleotides are TGTGCCAGCAGCCCCCAGGGCCCGAGGTCACCCCTCCACTTT. This sequence encodes CASSPQGPRSPLHF.